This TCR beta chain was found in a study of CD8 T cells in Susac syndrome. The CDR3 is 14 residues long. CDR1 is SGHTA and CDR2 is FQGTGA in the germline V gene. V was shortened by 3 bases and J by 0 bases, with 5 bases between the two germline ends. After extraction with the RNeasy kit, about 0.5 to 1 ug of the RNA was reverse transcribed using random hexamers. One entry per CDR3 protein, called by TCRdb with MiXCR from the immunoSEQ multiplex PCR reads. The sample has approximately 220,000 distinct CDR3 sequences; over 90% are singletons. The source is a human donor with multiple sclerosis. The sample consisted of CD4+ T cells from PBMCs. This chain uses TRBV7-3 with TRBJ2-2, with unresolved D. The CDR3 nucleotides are TGTGCCAGCAGCTTGGCTGCGAACACCGGGGAGCTGTTTTTT. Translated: CASSLAANTGELFF. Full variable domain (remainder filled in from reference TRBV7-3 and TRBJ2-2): GAGVSQTPSNKVTEKGKYVELRCDPISGHTALYWYRQSLGQGPEFLIYFQGTGAADDSGLPNDRFFAVRPEGSVSTLKIQRTERGDSAVYLCASSLAANTGELFFGEGSRLTVL.